This TCR beta chain was captured by sequencing in a study of shared clonotypes between healthy human individuals. Study details: Donor ages ranged 18 to 49 years: a couple of women, three men.

Positive CCR7 selection of CD45RO-negative cells yielded the naive CD8 cells, and terminally differentiated effector memory CD45RA+ cells were excluded. Only Caucasian adults living in Nashville, Tennessee made up the donor group. The authors split each subset's genomic DNA evenly across several immunoSEQ plates. Clones were sequenced by immunoSEQ multiplex PCR, and TCRdb holds only the in-frame ones, with some missing. Among some 2,100,000 clones listed, about 93% were seen once. The CDR3 is made up of 15 amino acids. Per germline, CDR1 SQVTM and CDR2 ANQGSEA. The gene calls are TRBV29-1 and TRBJ2-5; 9 positions agree with TRBD1. The DNA matches TRBJ2-7 better at its end, which makes the J call doubtful. Specimen: naive CD8+ T cells from PBMCs. The origin of this receptor is a man between 18 and 29 years old in good health. Some clones in this sample may be carry-over from other donors' samples. CDR3: CSVEDGTGNPYEQYF. CDR3 bases: TGCAGCGTTGAAGATGGGACAGGGAATCCCTACGAGCAGTACTTC.